The 17 T cell receptor beta chains presented below share a single source sample, sequenced in a study of human T cells and chemical hapten exposure. Specified time point: patch test 2, 6 weeks after DPC sensitization. Described treatment: therapeutic diphenylcyclopropenone sensitization with weekly scalp DPC. MiXCR was run by TCRdb on the RACE reads, yielding one entry per CDR3 protein. The table records nearly 55,000 distinct CDR3 sequences, just under 10% of them present only once. Source: whole blood, taken in connection with sensitization to the hapten diphenylcyclopropenone (DPC). These receptors all come from a woman in her forties or fifties with alopecia areata. Some clones in this sample may be carry-over from other donors' samples.

This clonotype was seen at least ten times. The genes are TRBV11-3 and TRBJ2-2; no clear D gene. Trimming cost V 5 bases and J 3 bases, with 16 bases left between them. The CDR3 is made up of 16 amino acids. The germline V gene has CDR1 SGHNT and CDR2 YENEEA. The CDR3 DNA is TGTGCCAGCAGCCCGTCGGACGGGCCCGACACCGGGGAGCTGTTTTTT. Its protein product is CASSPSDGPDTGELFF.

This clonotype was recorded many times. The rearrangement uses TRBV6-1 and TRBJ1-5; D not certain. CDR1 MNHNS and CDR2 SASEGT come from the germline V gene. Trimming removed 1 base at V and 6 bases at J, with 7 bases between. CDR3 size: 13 residues. This chain's CDR3 is CASSEGSGQPQHF. The DNA for the CDR3 is TGTGCCAGCAGTGAAGGTTCCGGTCAGCCCCAGCATTTT.

This clonotype was observed many times. The genes are TRBV19 and TRBJ1-6; D gene ambiguous. Trimming took off 7 bases at V and 1 base at J, with 11 bases between the two ends. CDR3 size: 15 residues. Germline CDR1 reads LNHDA; CDR2 reads SQIVND (reference sequence). CDR3 amino acids: CASTSRGSYNSPLHF. The CDR3 nucleotides read TGTGCCAGTACCTCCCGCGGGTCCTATAATTCACCCCTCCACTTT.

This chain's CDR3 is CASSYQGGTIAKNIQYF. DNA of the CDR3: TGCGCCAGCAGCTACCAGGGCGGAACGATAGCCAAAAACATTCAGTACTTC. The rearrangement uses TRBV5-1 and TRBJ2-4; perhaps TRBD1 as D (5 bases). Per germline, CDR1 SGHRS and CDR2 YFSETQ. This CDR3 has 17 residues. V gave up 3 bases and J gave up 0 bases, with 16 bases separating them.

This clonotype was observed at least ten times. The rearrangement joins TRBV20-1 to TRBJ2-7; no clear D gene. Per the germline V gene, CDR1 is DFQATT and CDR2 is SNEGSKA (reference sequence). Trimming cost V 0 bases and J 3 bases, with 9 bases left between them. CDR3 length: 13 amino acids. CDR3 loop: CSARDAQVYEQYF. The CDR3 coding sequence is TGCAGTGCTAGAGATGCCCAGGTCTACGAGCAGTACTTC.

This rearrangement joins TRBV6-2 or TRBV6-3 to TRBJ1-2; D ambiguous. Germline V gene data show CDR1 as MNHEY and CDR2 as SVGEGT. CDR3 length: 14 amino acids. V shed 5 bases and J shed 3 bases, with 13 bases lying between them. The CDR3 spells CASSLNGVDYGYTF. The CDR3 nucleotides are TGTGCCAGCAGTCTTAACGGGGTGGACTATGGCTACACCTTC.

In this sample, this clonotype turned up many times. The V gene is TRBV18, the J gene TRBJ1-4; D unclear. Germline V lookup: CDR1 KGHSH, CDR2 LQKENI. V was shortened by 1 base and J by 8 bases, with 14 bases between the two germline ends. This CDR3 comprises 15 residues. CDR3 bases: TGTGCCAGCTCACCACGTGGCCGGCTAGGGGAAAAACTGTTTTTT. Residues: CASSPRGRLGEKLFF. Full variable domain (missing parts from reference TRBV18 and TRBJ1-4): NAGVMQNPRHLVRRRGQEARLRCSPMKGHSHVYWYRQLPEEGLKFMVYLQKENIIDESGMPKERFSAEFPKEGPSILRIQQVVRGDSAAYFCASSPRGRLGEKLFFGSGTQLSVL.

This clonotype was picked up many times. This sequence joins TRBV5-1 and TRBJ1-1, with 10 bases identical to TRBD1. Per germline, CDR1 SGHRS and CDR2 YFSETQ. The CDR3 spans 17 residues. V trimming: 0 bases; J trimming: 7 bases; junction bases outside the gene matches: 12. For the CDR3, the DNA is TGCGCCAGCAGCTTGGCCGGAGGGACAGGGGTTGTTGGTGAAGCTTTCTTT. The encoded protein is CASSLAGGTGVVGEAFF.

The chain employs TRBV10-1 and TRBJ2-7; 8 bases are shared with TRBD1. This CDR3 contains 13 residues. The germline V gene encodes CDR1 WNHNN and CDR2 SYGVQD (reference sequence). The ends lost 6 bases at V and 5 bases at J; junction bases unmatched: 6. CDR3 residues: CASSRTGSNEQYF. The CDR3 DNA sequence: TGCGCCAGCAGCCGGACAGGGTCTAACGAGCAGTACTTC.

This sequence joins TRBV12-3 or TRBV12-4 and TRBJ1-6; no firm D call. Trimming shortened V by 6 bases and J by 7 bases, and 7 bases separated the two germline ends. The CDR3 loop spans 12 amino acids. DNA of the CDR3: TGTGCCAGCAGCCCTTCAAATTCACCCCTCCACTTT. Its translation: CASSPSNSPLHF.

This clonotype appeared many times. J is TRBJ1-2 and V is TRBV14; perhaps TRBD1 as D (5 bases). V dropped 5 bases and J dropped 8 bases, with 21 bases sitting between them. Germline V gene sequence: CDR1 SGHDN, CDR2 FVKESK. The CDR3 extends over 15 amino acids. Here the CDR3 reads CASSREFVQGDGYTF. The CDR3 bases are TGTGCCAGCAGCAGAGAGTTTGTTCAGGGAGACGGCTACACCTTC.

CDR3 DNA sequence: TGCGCCAGCAGCCCTGACCACACTGAAGCTTTCTTT. This sequence encodes CASSPDHTEAFF. The genes are TRBV5-1 and TRBJ1-1; D is uncertain. Germline-derived CDR1 and CDR2 are SGHRS and YFSETQ. CDR3 length equals 12 residues. The germline V and J ends were trimmed by 4 bases and 3 bases, with 7 bases remaining between them. The whole variable domain, filled in from reference TRBV5-1 and TRBJ1-1, reads KAGVTQTPRYLIKTRGQQVTLSCSPISGHRSVSWYQQTPGQGLQFLFEYFSETQRNKGNFPGRFSGRQFSNSRSEMNVSTLELGDSALYLCASSPDHTEAFFGQGTRLTVV.

This clonotype was counted ten times or more. The chain combines TRBV29-1 with TRBJ2-7; D might be TRBD2 (5 bases). V gave up 4 bases and J gave up 7 bases, with 14 bases separating them. Germline-derived CDR1 and CDR2 are SQVTM and ANQGSEA. This CDR3 region has 12 residues. The CDR3: CSVGRGGWEQYF. CDR3 in DNA: TGCAGCGTTGGCCGCGGAGGCTGGGAGCAGTACTTC.

This clonotype has a count of ten or more. The chain is built from TRBV6-5 and TRBJ1-2; 7 nucleotides match TRBD1. V lost 11 bases, J lost 6 bases, and 6 bases stayed unmatched. The germline gives CDR1 MNHEY, CDR2 SVGAGI. This CDR3 region has 11 residues. Written as DNA, the CDR3 is TGTGCCTCGTCTCAGGGGGATGGCTACACCTTC. Protein: CASSQGDGYTF.

This clonotype was observed a few times. V usage is TRBV6-5 and J usage is TRBJ2-7, with TRBD2 matching over 9 bases. Germline CDR1 reads MNHEY; CDR2 reads SVGAGI. The CDR3 totals 16 residues. J gave up 5 bases and V 0 bases, and 8 bases lay outside the gene matches. The CDR3: CASSYSRGGFTHEQYF. The CDR3 DNA sequence: TGTGCCAGCAGTTACTCGCGGGGGGGATTTACCCACGAGCAGTACTTC.

The chain recombines TRBV5-1 with TRBJ1-5; D is undetermined. Deletions cut 2 bases from V and 3 bases from J, with 12 bases between. The CDR3 covers 15 residues. CDR1 and CDR2 (germline): SGHRS, YFSETQ. The CDR3 here is CASSFTGEVNQPQHF. The CDR3 coding sequence is TGCGCCAGCAGCTTCACGGGTGAGGTCAATCAGCCCCAGCATTTT.

The table lists this clonotype with a few counts. The gene calls are TRBV28 and TRBJ1-2; 10 bases are shared with TRBD1. Germline values: CDR1 MDHEN, CDR2 SYDVKM. The ends lost 2 bases at V and 0 bases at J; junction bases unmatched: 0. CDR3 size: 15 residues. The CDR3 protein is CASSLGTGANYGYTF. The CDR3 nucleotides read TGTGCCAGCAGTTTAGGGACAGGGGCTAACTATGGCTACACCTTC.